This entry lists 25 T cell receptor beta chains sequenced from one sample in a study of response to subunit inactivated influenza vaccine. TCRdb re-called the RT-PCR reads through MiXCR, storing one row per CDR3 protein. The repertoire holds over 150,000 distinct CDR3 sequences, with roughly a tenth as singletons. Sequenced here: non-naive T cells sorted from PBMCs, sampled 40 to 50 days after vaccination. The receptors were gathered from a man aged 50-59 years who received an inactivated influenza vaccine.

This clonotype came up many times. The rearrangement uses TRBV29-1 and TRBJ2-7, with D uncertain. The CDR3 sequence is 14 residues long. V was clipped by 0 bases and J by 2 bases, with 11 bases between them. Germline assignment: CDR1 SQVTM and CDR2 ANQGSEA. The CDR3 region is CSVEEGDPPYEQYF. The CDR3 region has the DNA TGCAGCGTTGAAGAGGGTGATCCCCCCTACGAGCAGTACTTC.

The J gene is TRBJ1-5, the V gene TRBV20-1; unclear D gene. With 3 bases removed from V and 1 base from J, the gap between germline ends came to 4 bases. Per germline, CDR1 DFQATT and CDR2 SNEGSKA (reference sequence). CDR3 length equals 12 residues. In DNA form, the CDR3 reads TGCAGTGCTAGGCTGAGCAATCAGCCCCAGCATTTT. It codes for CSARLSNQPQHF.

The table lists this clonotype with many counts. The chain links TRBV5-1 to TRBJ2-3; 8 nucleotides align to TRBD2. V lost 6 bases to trimming and J lost 3 bases; unmatched junction nucleotides: 3. The CDR3 has 13 amino acids. Germline V gene sequence: CDR1 SGHRS, CDR2 YFSETQ. CDR3 region: CASKAGATDTQYF. In DNA form, the CDR3 reads TGCGCCAGCAAAGCGGGAGCGACAGATACGCAGTATTTT.

This rearrangement joins TRBV9 to TRBJ2-1, with D unclear. Germline V gene lookup returns CDR1 SGDLS and CDR2 YYNGEE. V dropped 2 bases and J dropped 6 bases, with 9 bases sitting between them. CDR3 length: 13 residues. CDR3 DNA: TGTGCCAGCAGCGTTGGGTCCGGCAATGAGCAGTTCTTC. It yields the protein CASSVGSGNEQFF.

In this sample, this clonotype turned up a few times. V usage is TRBV10-1 and J usage is TRBJ1-2, with 8 bases matching TRBD1. In germline, CDR1 is WNHNN, CDR2 SYGVQD (reference sequence). V was clipped by 10 bases and J by 2 bases; unmatched bases: 6. The CDR3 is 13 residues long. The CDR3 DNA follows: TGCGCCACCGGTAGGACAGGGAACTATGGCTACACCTTC. Amino acids: CATGRTGNYGYTF.

This clonotype was picked up many times. V usage is TRBV12-3 or TRBV12-4 and J usage is TRBJ1-5; D is unclear. Trimming took 2 bases from V and 3 from J, leaving 11 bases between them. This CDR3 is 15 amino acids long. The CDR3 DNA sequence: TGTGCCAGCAGTTTAAGCAGCGTTAACAATCAGCCCCAGCATTTT. Translated: CASSLSSVNNQPQHF.

The chain recombines TRBV27 with TRBJ2-1, with 8 nucleotides matching TRBD2. V shed 0 bases, J shed 3 bases, and the junction held 7 bases outside the gene matches. CDR1 MNHEY and CDR2 SMNVEV come from the germline V gene (reference sequence). The CDR3 runs to 17 residues. CDR3 amino acids: CASSLSPAGVDYNEQFF. Written as DNA, the CDR3 is TGTGCCAGCAGTTTATCCCCAGCGGGAGTAGACTACAATGAGCAGTTCTTC.

V is TRBV15 and J is TRBJ2-6, with D possibly matching TRBD2 (5 bases). The CDR3 is 17 residues long. Looked up from germline, CDR1 is LNHNV and CDR2 is YYDKDF (reference sequence). V was cut by 0 bases and J by 0 bases, with 9 bases left in between. Here the CDR3 DNA reads TGTGCCACCAGCAGAGAGGGAGCGTACTCTGGGGCCAACGTCCTGACTTTC. Its translation: CATSREGAYSGANVLTF.

CDR3 loop: CASRKPGLAVLYEQYF. The CDR3 DNA reads TGTGCCAGCAGAAAACCGGGACTAGCGGTACTCTACGAGCAGTACTTC. The chain carries TRBV2 and TRBJ2-7; TRBD2 matches 11 bases. The CDR3 runs to 16 residues. After removal of 6 bases from V and 3 bases from J, the junction contained 10 bases not matched to a gene. Looked up from germline, CDR1 is SNHLY and CDR2 is FYNNEI.

In its sample, this clonotype was seen many times. The V call is TRBV7-8, the J call TRBJ2-5; possibly TRBD1 for D (5 bases). Germline CDR1 SGHVS, CDR2 FQNEAQ. V was cut by 2 bases and J by 3 bases, with 16 bases left in between. The CDR3 spans 16 residues. The CDR3 region is CASSLFRRGGEETQYF. The CDR3 DNA follows: TGTGCCAGCAGCTTATTTCGAAGGGGTGGCGAAGAGACCCAGTACTTC.

This clonotype appeared a few times. The rearrangement links TRBV20-1 to TRBJ2-1; 11 bases are shared with TRBD2. From germline, CDR1 is DFQATT and CDR2 SNEGSKA (reference sequence). Trimming cost V 1 base and J 0 bases; bases outside gene matches: 11. The CDR3 totals 19 residues. The CDR3 nucleotides are TGCAGTGCTAGAGGACTAGCGGGATCGACCAGAACCTCCTACAATGAGCAGTTCTTC. This translates into CSARGLAGSTRTSYNEQFF.

V usage is TRBV6-1 and J usage is TRBJ1-1; 8 bases are shared with TRBD1. Germline assignment: CDR1 MNHNS and CDR2 SASEGT. The CDR3 sequence is 14 residues long. V was clipped by 1 base and J by 3 bases; unmatched bases: 1. CDR3 sequence (DNA): TGTGCCAGCAGTGAAGACAGGGGGGACACTGAAGCTTTCTTT. Translating gives CASSEDRGDTEAFF.

This clonotype was counted many times. The chain recombines TRBV6-6 with TRBJ2-7; TRBD2 might be the D (5 bases). The CDR3 loop spans 13 amino acids. V gave up 8 bases and J gave up 2 bases, with 13 bases separating them. The V gene's germline CDR1 is MNHNY and CDR2 SVGAGI (reference sequence). The CDR3 protein is CASSTGSPYEQYF. CDR3 nucleotides: TGTGCCAGCTCTACGGGGAGCCCCTACGAGCAGTACTTC.

The V gene is TRBV4-3, the J gene TRBJ2-3; no reliable D call. The germline CDR1 and CDR2 sequences are LGHNA and YSLEER. There are 15 residues in the CDR3. V was trimmed by 2 bases and J by 0 bases, leaving 9 bases between them. As DNA, the CDR3 is TGCGCCAGCAGCCAAATACTCTCTAGCACAGATACGCAGTATTTT. It translates to CASSQILSSTDTQYF.

This clonotype has more than one count but fewer than ten. The genes are TRBV28 and TRBJ2-2; possibly TRBD1 or TRBD2 for D (6 bases each). The V gene lost 8 bases and the J gene lost 1 base, with 11 bases spanning the gap. Germline loops: CDR1 MDHEN, CDR2 SYDVKM. The CDR3 length is 14 residues. Here the CDR3 reads CASAGGQNTGELFF. The DNA of the CDR3 is TGTGCCAGCGCCGGGGGACAGAACACCGGGGAGCTGTTTTTT.

This clonotype was seen repeatedly, ten times or more. This sequence joins TRBV5-1 and TRBJ1-2; D is possibly TRBD1 (6 bases). The germline CDR1 and CDR2 sequences are SGHRS and YFSETQ. The length of the CDR3 is 14 residues. Trimming left V 0 bases short and J 3 bases short, with 9 bases between. For the CDR3, the DNA is TGCGCCAGCAGCTTGGGGGGGGCGGACTATGGCTACACCTTC. Its protein product is CASSLGGADYGYTF.

The table lists this clonotype with a few counts. This chain links TRBV28 with TRBJ1-2; the match to TRBD1 covers 7 bases. V trimming: 2 bases; J trimming: 9 bases; junction bases outside the gene matches: 6. Germline V gene lookup returns CDR1 MDHEN and CDR2 SYDVKM. This CDR3 comprises 13 residues. The CDR3 DNA sequence: TGTGCCAGCAGTTTAGACAGGGCTAGCAGCTACACCTTC. This encodes CASSLDRASSYTF.

Many counts were recorded for this clonotype. The J gene is TRBJ2-5, the V gene TRBV20-1; TRBD2 is a possible D gene (5 bases). The CDR3 is 13 residues long. V was shortened by 1 base and J by 1 base, with 7 bases between the two germline ends. CDR1 is DFQATT, CDR2 SNEGSKA, per germline (reference sequence). This CDR3 is CSARAGLQETQYF. For the CDR3, the DNA is TGCAGTGCTAGAGCCGGACTCCAAGAGACCCAGTACTTC.

The chain has TRBV10-3 and TRBJ2-1; no firm D call. CDR1 and CDR2 (germline): ENHRY, SYGVKD. The CDR3 has 12 amino acids. Trimming pared 8 bases from V and 7 bases from J, leaving 12 bases between. CDR3 DNA: TGTGCCATCGGCCCGACGGTGAATGAGCAGTTCTTC. As protein: CAIGPTVNEQFF.

The chain recombines TRBV6-1 with TRBJ1-1; D perhaps matches TRBD1 (5 bases). Per germline, CDR1 MNHNS and CDR2 SASEGT. The CDR3 is made up of 13 amino acids. Trimming removed 6 bases at V and 4 bases at J, with 12 bases between. The CDR3 region is CASRTRGLTEAFF. The CDR3 DNA is TGTGCCAGCAGAACAAGGGGTCTCACTGAAGCTTTCTTT.

This clonotype was counted at least ten times. The chain joins TRBV4-2 to TRBJ1-2; D is ambiguous. The CDR3 consists of 13 residues. Germline V CDR1 and CDR2: LGHNA, YNFKEQ. V was cut by 1 base and J by 6 bases, with 9 bases left in between. CDR3 DNA: TGTGCCAGCAGCCAAGCCGCCCCAAATGGCTACACCTTC. Translated: CASSQAAPNGYTF.

There are many counts of this clonotype. CDR3 DNA: TGTGCCAGCAGAAGTGGACAGGGGAAAGGCAATCAGCCCCAGCATTTT. It is translated as CASRSGQGKGNQPQHF. The chain combines TRBV28 with TRBJ1-5; 9 bases are a match to TRBD1. After removal of 6 bases from V and 2 bases from J, the junction contained 8 bases not matched to a gene. In germline, CDR1 is MDHEN, CDR2 SYDVKM. The CDR3 consists of 16 residues. Supplemented by reference TRBV28 and TRBJ1-5, the full variable domain reads DVKVTQSSRYLVKRTGEKVFLECVQDMDHENMFWYRQDPGLGLRLIYFSYDVKMKEKGDIPEGYSVSREKKERFSLILESASTNQTSMYLCASRSGQGKGNQPQHFGDGTRLSIL.

This clonotype is labeled as medium-sized. The V call is TRBV28, the J call TRBJ2-7; TRBD1 agrees at 9 bases. CDR3 length: 13 residues. Unmatched junction bases numbered 5, after V lost 7 bases and J lost 4 bases. The germline V gene encodes CDR1 MDHEN and CDR2 SYDVKM. The CDR3 is CASMTGTGYEQYF. The DNA of the CDR3 is TGTGCCAGCATGACCGGGACAGGGTACGAGCAGTACTTC. Supplemented by reference TRBV28 and TRBJ2-7, the full variable domain reads DVKVTQSSRYLVKRTGEKVFLECVQDMDHENMFWYRQDPGLGLRLIYFSYDVKMKEKGDIPEGYSVSREKKERFSLILESASTNQTSMYLCASMTGTGYEQYFGPGTRLTVT.

This clonotype was detected only a few times. This sequence joins TRBV4-3 and TRBJ2-1, with D possibly TRBD2 on 6 matching bases. Germline V gives CDR1 LGHNA, CDR2 YSLEER. V was trimmed by 8 bases and J by 6 bases, leaving 14 bases between them. The CDR3 sequence is 13 residues long. The CDR3 protein is CASGKRGGNEQFF. The CDR3 DNA reads TGCGCCAGCGGGAAACGGGGAGGCAATGAGCAGTTCTTC.

This sequence joins TRBV28 and TRBJ1-5, with D uncertain. Germline CDR1 MDHEN, CDR2 SYDVKM. The CDR3 has 15 amino acids. V gave up 2 bases and J gave up 5 bases, with 13 bases separating them. CDR3 in amino acids: CASSLRFLQHQPQHF. The CDR3 region has the DNA TGTGCCAGCAGTTTAAGGTTTCTGCAACATCAGCCCCAGCATTTT.